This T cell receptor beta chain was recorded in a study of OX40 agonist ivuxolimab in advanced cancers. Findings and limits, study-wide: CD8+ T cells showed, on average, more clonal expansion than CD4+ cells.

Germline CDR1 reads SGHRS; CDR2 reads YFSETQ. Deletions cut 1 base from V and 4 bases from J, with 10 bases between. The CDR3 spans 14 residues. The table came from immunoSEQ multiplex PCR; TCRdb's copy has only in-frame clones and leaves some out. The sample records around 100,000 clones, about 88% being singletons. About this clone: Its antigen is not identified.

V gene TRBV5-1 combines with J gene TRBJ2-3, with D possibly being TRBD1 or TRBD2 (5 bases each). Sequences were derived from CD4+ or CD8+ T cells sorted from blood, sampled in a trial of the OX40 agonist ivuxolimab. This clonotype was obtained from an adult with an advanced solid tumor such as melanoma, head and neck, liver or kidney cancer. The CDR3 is CASSLQGASDTQYF. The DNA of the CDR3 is TGCGCCAGCAGCTTGCAGGGAGCATCAGATACGCAGTATTTT.